The 15 T cell receptor beta chains in this list originate from one sample, sequenced in a study of blood T cell repertoires in COVID-19. Clones were sequenced by immunoSEQ multiplex PCR, and TCRdb holds only the in-frame ones, with some missing. This sample has around 77,000 clones, with roughly four fifths found just once. Sample: peripheral blood. The receptors were gathered from a man aged 25 to 45 with COVID-19, enrolled during active disease.

The chain uses TRBV15 and TRBJ1-1, with 9 bases identical to TRBD1. Trimming removed 0 bases from V and 8 bases from J; junction bases left unmatched: 10. Germline V lookup: CDR1 LNHNV, CDR2 YYDKDF (reference sequence). This CDR3 region has 16 residues. The CDR3 reads CATSREARTGALEAFF. CDR3 coding DNA: TGTGCCACCAGCAGAGAAGCAAGGACAGGGGCCTTGGAAGCTTTCTTT.

The chain recombines TRBV5-4 with TRBJ2-2; weak D call: TRBD2 (5 bases). Germline values: CDR1 SGHNT, CDR2 YYREEE (reference sequence). The CDR3 is 15 residues long. V shed 1 base and J shed 2 bases, with 9 bases lying between them. This CDR3 reads CASSLYAGNTGELFF. CDR3 bases: TGTGCCAGCAGCTTGTATGCGGGCAACACCGGGGAGCTGTTTTTT.

The rearrangement uses TRBV7-9 and TRBJ1-1; TRBD1 matches at 7 bases. This CDR3 is 15 amino acids long. Per germline, CDR1 SEHNR and CDR2 FQNEAQ (reference sequence). With 5 bases clipped from V and 0 bases from J, the junction kept 6 bases outside the gene matches. The CDR3 is CASSPTTGMNTEAFF. CDR3 bases: TGTGCCAGCAGCCCTACGACAGGGATGAACACTGAAGCTTTCTTT.

This sequence joins TRBV5-4 and TRBJ2-2; TRBD1 matches at 8 bases. There are 15 residues in the CDR3. Looked up from germline, CDR1 is SGHNT and CDR2 is YYREEE (reference sequence). Losses at the gene ends were 4 bases for V and 4 bases for J; bases not matched to a gene: 6. The CDR3 DNA reads TGTGCCAGCAGCCCCGGACAGGGCGGCACCGGGGAGCTGTTTTTT. It codes for CASSPGQGGTGELFF.

A few counts support this clone. The chain is built from TRBV4-1 and TRBJ1-3, with 7 positions matching TRBD1. Germline-derived CDR1 and CDR2 are MGHRA and YSYEKL. The length of the CDR3 is 15 residues. J gave up 4 bases and V 2 bases, and 5 bases lay outside the gene matches. CDR3 coding DNA: TGCGCCAGCAGCCAAACCGGGACAGCGGGAAACACCATATATTTT. Encoded protein: CASSQTGTAGNTIYF.

This chain joins TRBV5-1 and TRBJ2-1; TRBD2 is a possible D gene (5 bases). The V gene's germline CDR1 is SGHRS and CDR2 YFSETQ. V lost 2 bases, J lost 7 bases, and 10 bases lay in between. This CDR3 region has 13 residues. The CDR3, as DNA: TGCGCCAGCAGCTTCCGGACGGGGAATGAGCAGTTCTTC. This gives the protein CASSFRTGNEQFF.

The chain has TRBV2 and TRBJ1-2; D unclear. This CDR3 is built from 14 residues. V lost 4 bases to trimming and J lost 2 bases, with 11 bases between them. Germline loops: CDR1 SNHLY, CDR2 FYNNEI. In nucleotides, the CDR3 is TGTGCCAGCAGTGTGGACGGACTAAACTATGGCTACACCTTC. Translation gives CASSVDGLNYGYTF.

The genes are TRBV7-9 and TRBJ1-4, with D uncertain. The ends were cut back, 6 bases at V and 8 bases at J, with 13 bases in the middle. The CDR3 length is 13 residues. Germline CDR1 is SEHNR and CDR2 is FQNEAQ (reference sequence). This CDR3 is CASRDFWQEKLFF. CDR3 DNA: TGTGCCAGCAGAGACTTCTGGCAGGAAAAACTGTTTTTT.

The chain links TRBV11-2 to TRBJ2-3, with 9 bases lining up with TRBD2. CDR1 SGHAT and CDR2 FQNNGV come from the germline V gene. V lost 5 bases, J lost 2 bases, and 8 bases stayed unmatched. The CDR3 has 16 residues. CDR3 nucleotides: TGTGCCAGCAGCAACGGGGCGGGAGGGCCCACAGATACGCAGTATTTT. This gives the protein CASSNGAGGPTDTQYF.

Here the CDR3 reads CASSERHLMWGNQPQHF. CDR3 nucleotides: TGTGCCAGCAGTGAAAGACACCTTATGTGGGGCAATCAGCCCCAGCATTTT. The V gene is TRBV6-1, the J gene TRBJ1-5; D is unresolved. The length of the CDR3 is 17 residues. Trimming shortened V by 2 bases and J by 2 bases, and 16 bases separated the two germline ends. Germline assignment: CDR1 MNHNS and CDR2 SASEGT.

This chain joins TRBV5-6 and TRBJ1-5; TRBD1 might be the D (6 bases). There are 14 residues in the CDR3. V lost 6 bases, J lost 4 bases, and 14 bases lay in between. Germline V gene sequence: CDR1 SGHDT, CDR2 YYEEEE. CDR3 residues: CASMFRGGNQPQHF. The CDR3 DNA is TGTGCCAGCATGTTCAGGGGTGGGAATCAGCCCCAGCATTTT.

This rearrangement joins TRBV12-3 or TRBV12-4 to TRBJ1-5, with 7 nucleotides matching TRBD1. The CDR3 loop spans 12 amino acids. V was pared by 10 bases and J by 5 bases, with 5 bases of the junction left unmatched. CDR3 sequence (DNA): TGTGCCACCGGGACAGATTATCAGCCCCAGCATTTT. As protein: CATGTDYQPQHF.

This clone is a singleton in its sample. This chain links TRBV19 with TRBJ1-2; maybe TRBD1 (5 bases). The CDR3 is made up of 13 amino acids. V was cut by 3 bases and J by 8 bases, with 13 bases left in between. Germline CDR1 reads LNHDA; CDR2 reads SQIVND (reference sequence). CDR3 in amino acids: CASSMAGMDGYTF. As DNA, the CDR3 is TGTGCCAGTAGTATGGCAGGGATGGACGGCTACACCTTC.

V is TRBV28 and J is TRBJ2-7; 7 bases fit TRBD2. Unmatched junction bases numbered 5, after V lost 4 bases and J lost 2 bases. The CDR3 is 14 amino acids. Germline lookup yields CDR1 MDHEN and CDR2 SYDVKM. CDR3 coding DNA: TGTGCCAGCAGTTCAGCGGGACCCCCCTACGAGCAGTACTTC. Translating gives CASSSAGPPYEQYF.

V is TRBV19 and J is TRBJ1-2; TRBD1 matches at 7 bases. From germline, CDR1 is LNHDA and CDR2 SQIVND (reference sequence). Unmatched junction bases numbered 3, after V lost 5 bases and J lost 3 bases. The CDR3 sequence is 13 residues long. CDR3: CASSSGQYYGYTF. CDR3 nucleotides: TGTGCCAGTAGTTCGGGACAGTACTATGGCTACACCTTC.